The 17 T cell receptor beta chains in this list originate from one sample, sequenced in a study of shared clonotypes between healthy human individuals. CD45RO-negative, CCR7-positively selected cells formed the naive CD8 fraction, excluding terminally differentiated effector memory CD45RA+ cells. Some clones are missing from TCRdb's copy, which holds only in-frame ones; the method was immunoSEQ multiplex PCR. The sample lists over 2 million clones, roughly 95% occurring once. Sequencing was carried out using naive CD8+ T cells sorted from blood. These receptors came from a young man in good health.

This chain uses TRBV5-1 with TRBJ2-3; TRBD2 is a possible D gene (6 bases). In germline, CDR1 is SGHRS, CDR2 YFSETQ. Trimming pared 3 bases from V and 4 bases from J, leaving 18 bases between. The CDR3 consists of 16 residues. The CDR3: CASSSAYGGWADTQYF. CDR3 in DNA: TGCGCCAGCAGCTCCGCTTACGGGGGTTGGGCAGATACGCAGTATTTT.

The rearrangement joins TRBV7-8 to TRBJ1-6, with D hard to call. The length of the CDR3 is 15 residues. Germline CDR1 reads SGHVS; CDR2 reads FQNEAQ. The V end was cut by 3 bases, the J end by 10 bases, with 16 bases between. DNA for the CDR3: TGTGCCAGCAGCTTCTCCGCTGCTGGTGCATCACCCCTCCACTTT. Protein: CASSFSAAGASPLHF.

V is TRBV11-2 and J is TRBJ2-2, with D perhaps being TRBD1 or TRBD2 (5 bases each). Trimming cost V 0 bases and J 2 bases, with 19 bases left between them. Germline CDR1 SGHAT, CDR2 FQNNGV. This CDR3 has 19 amino acids. The CDR3 region has the DNA TGTGCCAGCAGCTTAGAATGGGGGTACGGGCAGAGTAACACCGGGGAGCTGTTTTTT. Encoded protein: CASSLEWGYGQSNTGELFF.

This sequence joins TRBV5-6 and TRBJ1-2; D gene uncertain. V was clipped by 2 bases and J by 8 bases, with 31 bases between them. The CDR3 has 19 amino acids. The germline V gene encodes CDR1 SGHDT and CDR2 YYEEEE. The CDR3 is CASSFSQWREGGPERGYTF. The CDR3 DNA is TGTGCCAGCAGCTTTTCACAATGGAGAGAAGGAGGACCAGAGAGGGGCTACACCTTC. The complete variable domain, with remaining parts taken from reference TRBV5-6 and TRBJ1-2, reads DAGVTQSPTHLIKTRGQQVTLRCSPKSGHDTVSWYQQALGQGPQFIFQYYEEEERQRGNFPDRFSGHQFPNYSSELNVNALLLGDSALYLCASSFSQWREGGPERGYTFGSGTRLTVV.

The chain couples TRBV4-3 to TRBJ2-7, with 10 bases identical to TRBD1. CDR1 and CDR2 from the germline V gene are LGHNA and YSLEER. The CDR3 sequence is 15 residues long. V dropped 3 bases and J dropped 7; count of bases not matched to a gene: 9. The CDR3, as DNA: TGCGCCAGCAGCCATGCCGGGACAGGGGAAAGAGAGCAGTACTTC. This encodes CASSHAGTGEREQYF.

This clone was detected once. The chain is built from TRBV7-9 and TRBJ2-1; tentative D call: TRBD2 (5 bases). The CDR3 length is 14 residues. The V end lost 5 bases, the J end lost 5 bases, and 13 bases lay between the germline ends. Germline CDR1 is SEHNR and CDR2 is FQNEAQ (reference sequence). The DNA of the CDR3 is TGTGCCAGCAGCGAGGGCCCATCCGACAATGAGCAGTTCTTC. Translating gives CASSEGPSDNEQFF.

This sequence joins TRBV5-6 and TRBJ2-2; 7 positions match TRBD1. Unmatched junction bases numbered 12, after V lost 3 bases and J lost 4 bases. The CDR3 loop spans 17 amino acids. The germline CDR1 and CDR2 sequences are SGHDT and YYEEEE. The CDR3 bases are TGTGCCAGCAGCTCCCTGGCTGGACAGGCCGCCACCGGGGAGCTGTTTTTT. It codes for CASSSLAGQAATGELFF.

The V call is TRBV7-2, the J call TRBJ1-1; D is ambiguous. The CDR3 is made up of 10 amino acids. Germline-derived CDR1 and CDR2 are SGHTA and FQGNSA. Trimming left V 5 bases short and J 8 bases short, with 6 bases between. The CDR3 region has the DNA TGTGCCAGCAGCAACTCGGAAGCTTTCTTT. This encodes CASSNSEAFF. Full variable domain (missing parts from reference TRBV7-2 and TRBJ1-1): GAGVSQSPSNKVTEKGKDVELRCDPISGHTALYWYRQSLGQGLEFLIYFQGNSAPDKSGLPSDRFSAERTGGSVSTLTIQRTQQEDSAVYLCASSNSEAFFGQGTRLTVV.

This sequence joins TRBV7-9 and TRBJ2-7; 11 nucleotides agree with TRBD2. The V and J ends lost 10 bases and 2 bases, in that order; junction bases with no gene match: 16. Germline V gives CDR1 SEHNR, CDR2 FQNEAQ (reference sequence). The CDR3 length is 17 residues. CDR3 loop: CATPGFPGLAVPYEQYF. CDR3 in DNA: TGTGCCACCCCAGGGTTTCCGGGACTAGCGGTCCCCTACGAGCAGTACTTC.

The V gene is TRBV5-1, the J gene TRBJ2-3; D is undetermined. CDR1 is SGHRS and CDR2 is YFSETQ in the germline V gene. Trimming took 4 bases from V and 2 from J, leaving 11 bases between them. This CDR3 is 14 amino acids long. The CDR3 region is CASSESSTTDTQYF. The CDR3 DNA is TGCGCCAGCAGCGAGAGTTCTACCACAGATACGCAGTATTTT.

The rearrangement joins TRBV5-1 to TRBJ1-1; possible D gene TRBD1, 5 bases. There are 15 residues in the CDR3. V lost 2 bases to trimming and J lost 1 base, with 12 bases between them. The V gene's germline CDR1 is SGHRS and CDR2 YFSETQ. The CDR3, as DNA: TGCGCCAGCAGCTTCTTCGACAGAGCGAACACTGAAGCTTTCTTT. Its protein product is CASSFFDRANTEAFF.

The J gene is TRBJ2-5, the V gene TRBV7-2; the D is unclear. This CDR3 is built from 15 residues. Germline CDR1 is SGHTA and CDR2 is FQGNSA. Trimming removed 1 base at V and 5 bases at J, with 14 bases between. The CDR3 nucleotides are TGTGCCAGCAGCTTAGGGGCTAGAGTAGGGGAGACCCAGTACTTC. Protein sequence: CASSLGARVGETQYF.

In this sample, this clone turned up a few times. The rearrangement joins TRBV9 to TRBJ1-1; possible D gene TRBD1, 5 bases. The CDR3 spans 14 residues. CDR1 SGDLS and CDR2 YYNGEE come from the germline V gene. V was clipped by 4 bases and J by 1 base, with 11 bases between them. The DNA of the CDR3 is TGTGCCAGCAGCCCCGGGGGGGGGAACACTGAAGCTTTCTTT. It yields the protein CASSPGGGNTEAFF.

The chain uses TRBV6-1 and TRBJ2-7, with TRBD1 as a possible D gene (6 bases). The ends were cut back, 6 bases at V and 0 bases at J, with 12 bases in the middle. The length of the CDR3 is 14 residues. CDR1 is MNHNS and CDR2 is SASEGT in the germline V gene. CDR3 DNA sequence: TGTGCCAGCAGGACCCTGGACAGCTCCTACGAGCAGTACTTC. Its translation is CASRTLDSSYEQYF.

The V and J genes are TRBV28 and TRBJ1-2, with TRBD1 matching 12 bases. Trimming cost V 4 bases and J 3 bases; bases outside gene matches: 6. The CDR3 runs 16 residues. The V gene's germline CDR1 is MDHEN and CDR2 SYDVKM. Written as DNA, the CDR3 is TGTGCCAGCAGTTCCGGGACAGGGGGCGCCGACTATGGCTACACCTTC. It is translated as CASSSGTGGADYGYTF.

CDR3 DNA sequence: TGTGCCAGCAGCCCTGAGACTAGCGGGAGCTACGAGCAGTACTTC. Translating it yields CASSPETSGSYEQYF. The chain joins TRBV7-6 to TRBJ2-7; 12 nucleotides line up with TRBD2. This CDR3 contains 15 residues. Looked up from germline, CDR1 is SGHVS and CDR2 is FNYEAQ. The junction had 5 bases not matched to a gene; V was cut back by 5 bases and J by 3 bases.

Comments on this clone: The identical CDR3 is also encoded by other nucleotide sequences in the sample. The chain couples TRBV6-4 to TRBJ2-2; D is uncertain. V was pared by 3 bases and J by 3 bases, with 5 bases between. Germline CDR1 and CDR2: MRHNA and SNTAGT. The CDR3 runs 13 residues. CDR3 protein: CASSDGYTGELFF. Written as DNA, the CDR3 is TGTGCCAGCAGTGATGGTTACACCGGGGAGCTGTTTTTT.